The 30 T cell receptor beta chains below all came from one sample that was sequenced in a study of T cell responses to AZD1222 COVID-19 vaccine. TCRdb's table, derived via immunoSEQ multiplex PCR, lists solely in-frame clones and lacks some. Of 150,000 to 180,000 clones detected, 75% to 90% appear once; the ten largest clones hold about 9.8%. Sequenced here: peripheral blood, sampled 28 days after the second AZD1222 dose. Source of these receptors: an adult who received the AZD1222 COVID-19 vaccine.

V usage is TRBV7-2 and J usage is TRBJ2-7, with no clear D. There are 16 residues in the CDR3. Trimming left V 1 base short and J 2 bases short, with 15 bases between. Germline assignment: CDR1 SGHTA and CDR2 FQGNSA. CDR3 amino acids: CASSLVSWLQTYEQYF. The CDR3 DNA sequence: TGTGCCAGCAGCTTAGTAAGTTGGCTGCAAACCTACGAGCAGTACTTC.

This chain links TRBV19 with TRBJ2-3; 7 bases fit TRBD1. The ends lost 4 bases at V and 2 bases at J; junction bases unmatched: 9. This CDR3 is 16 amino acids long. In germline, CDR1 is LNHDA, CDR2 SQIVND (reference sequence). CDR3 DNA sequence: TGTGCCAGTAGTACCGGGACAGTCGTTGTCACAGATACGCAGTATTTT. It specifies CASSTGTVVVTDTQYF. The full variable domain, rest sourced from reference TRBV19 and TRBJ2-3, is DGGITQSPKYLFRKEGQNVTLSCEQNLNHDAMYWYRQDPGQGLRLIYYSQIVNDFQKGDIAEGYSVSREKKESFPLTVTSAQKNPTAFYLCASSTGTVVVTDTQYFGPGTRLTVL.

The V call is TRBV6-2 or TRBV6-3, the J call TRBJ2-2; 14 nucleotides align to TRBD2. CDR1 and CDR2 (germline): MNHEY, SVGEGT. Trimming cost V 8 bases and J 4 bases; bases outside gene matches: 12. The CDR3 has 18 residues. The CDR3 reads CASCPGLAGVVITGELFF. The CDR3 DNA is TGTGCCAGCTGCCCGGGACTAGCGGGAGTAGTCATCACCGGGGAGCTGTTTTTT.

V and J are TRBV7-2 and TRBJ2-1; 7 nucleotides line up with TRBD1. The CDR3 extends over 15 amino acids. Trimming removed 5 bases from V and 4 bases from J; junction bases left unmatched: 8. Germline lookup yields CDR1 SGHTA and CDR2 FQGNSA. In DNA, the CDR3 is TGTGCCAGCAGCGCCGGGACAGTCCTATACAATGAGCAGTTCTTC. It yields the protein CASSAGTVLYNEQFF.

This chain joins TRBV2 and TRBJ2-1; D ambiguous. This CDR3 has 15 residues. The V end lost 3 bases, the J end lost 9 bases, and 18 bases lay between the germline ends. The germline CDR1 and CDR2 sequences are SNHLY and FYNNEI. CDR3 region: CASSESPPLISEQFF. In DNA form, the CDR3 reads TGTGCCAGCAGTGAGTCCCCCCCGTTGATAAGTGAGCAGTTCTTC.

The gene calls are TRBV7-2 and TRBJ2-6, with D perhaps matching TRBD2 (6 bases). CDR1 and CDR2 (germline): SGHTA, FQGNSA. V was clipped by 6 bases and J by 4 bases, with 13 bases between them. The CDR3 is 15 amino acids. As DNA, the CDR3 is TGTGCCAGCAGTCGTCAGGGAGGCGGGGCCAACGTCCTGACTTTC. It encodes CASSRQGGGANVLTF.

This chain uses TRBV7-2 with TRBJ2-1; no firm D call. Germline lookup yields CDR1 SGHTA and CDR2 FQGNSA. The CDR3 consists of 17 residues. Between the trimmed V and J ends, which lost 6 bases and 6 bases, there was a span of 24 bases. CDR3 DNA sequence: TGTGCCAGCAGTGTTTTGACTTCTTACCCCCCTGGCAATGAGCAGTTCTTC. This codes for CASSVLTSYPPGNEQFF.

The J gene is TRBJ2-1, the V gene TRBV11-3, with D possibly TRBD1 on 7 matching bases. Germline V CDR1 and CDR2: SGHNT, YENEEA. There are 15 residues in the CDR3. Trimming shortened V by 5 bases and J by 4 bases, and 15 bases separated the two germline ends. CDR3 loop: CASSPRQGGYNEQFF. Written as DNA, the CDR3 is TGTGCCAGCAGCCCACGACAGGGAGGATACAATGAGCAGTTCTTC. Full variable domain (outside the CDR3, taken from reference TRBV11-3 and TRBJ2-1): EAGVVQSPRYKIIEKKQPVAFWCNPISGHNTLYWYLQNLGQGPELLIRYENEEAVDDSQLPKDRFSAERLKGVDSTLKIQPAELGDSAVYLCASSPRQGGYNEQFFGPGTRLTVL.

The rearrangement uses TRBV29-1 and TRBJ2-7; D is perhaps TRBD2 (5 bases). Germline V gene sequence: CDR1 SQVTM, CDR2 ANQGSEA. The CDR3 sequence is 12 residues long. With 0 bases removed from V and 7 bases from J, the gap between germline ends came to 10 bases. DNA for the CDR3: TGCAGCGTTGAAGATTGGACTGAAGAGCAGTACTTC. This gives the protein CSVEDWTEEQYF.

The chain combines TRBV7-2 with TRBJ2-7; 8 nucleotides align to TRBD1. CDR1 and CDR2 (germline): SGHTA, FQGNSA. Trimming took 5 bases from V and 3 from J; bases not matched to a gene: 6. The CDR3 spans 14 residues. CDR3 sequence reads: CASSPRTGYYEQYF. The CDR3 DNA reads as TGTGCCAGCAGCCCCCGGACAGGGTACTACGAGCAGTACTTC.

The chain uses TRBV11-2 and TRBJ1-1, with no clear D. The CDR3 is 15 amino acids. The V end lost 5 bases, the J end lost 2 bases, and 15 bases lay between the germline ends. Germline CDR1 and CDR2: SGHAT and FQNNGV. The CDR3 bases are TGTGCCAGCAGCCCTTTTGGCACGGCCAACACTGAAGCTTTCTTT. The encoded protein is CASSPFGTANTEAFF.

This clone turned up a few times. J is TRBJ1-3 and V is TRBV7-8; 9 positions agree with TRBD1. Losses at the gene ends were 3 bases for V and 1 base for J; bases not matched to a gene: 7. The CDR3 is 17 amino acids. The germline gives CDR1 SGHVS, CDR2 FQNEAQ. CDR3 protein: CASSFRQGVISGNTIYF. CDR3 nucleotide sequence: TGTGCCAGCAGCTTCAGACAGGGGGTTATATCTGGAAACACCATATATTTT.

V and J are TRBV14 and TRBJ1-2, with a tentative D call TRBD1 (5 bases). The CDR3 has 16 residues. V lost 1 base, J lost 2 bases, and 14 bases lay in between. Germline V gene lookup returns CDR1 SGHDN and CDR2 FVKESK. CDR3 nucleotides: TGTGCCAGCAGCCAAGGGGGCTTGGGGGTAAACTATGGCTACACCTTC. The encoded protein is CASSQGGLGVNYGYTF.

The V and J genes are TRBV5-1 and TRBJ2-7, with 8 bases that match TRBD1. CDR1 is SGHRS, CDR2 YFSETQ, per germline. The CDR3 runs 15 residues. V was pared by 0 bases and J by 1 base, with 3 bases of the junction left unmatched. The CDR3, as DNA: TGCGCCAGCAGCTTGGACCGGGACAGGTCCTACGAGCAGTACTTC. It codes for CASSLDRDRSYEQYF.

The rearrangement links TRBV3-1 (or the pseudogene TRBV3-2) to TRBJ1-1; 8 positions agree with TRBD1. V gave up 1 base and J gave up 5 bases; unmatched junction bases: 9. CDR1 is LGHDT, CDR2 YNNKEL, per germline (reference sequence). This CDR3 contains 16 residues. This CDR3 reads CASSQVGGQGRTEAFF. The DNA of the CDR3 is TGTGCCAGCAGCCAAGTCGGTGGACAGGGAAGGACTGAAGCTTTCTTT.

In its sample, this clone was seen once. The rearrangement uses TRBV29-1 and TRBJ1-1; a weak D match, TRBD1 (5 bases). Between the trimmed V and J ends, which lost 4 bases and 0 bases, there was a span of 9 bases. The CDR3 loop spans 13 amino acids. Germline V gene data show CDR1 as SQVTM and CDR2 as ANQGSEA. CDR3 protein: CSVVRQLNTEAFF. The DNA for the CDR3 is TGCAGCGTTGTCCGACAGCTGAACACTGAAGCTTTCTTT.

V gene TRBV30 combines with J gene TRBJ1-6, with 8 bases matching TRBD1. Germline CDR1 and CDR2: GTSNPN and SVGIG (reference sequence). V dropped 1 base and J dropped 9; count of bases not matched to a gene: 8. The CDR3 covers 15 residues. CDR3 protein: CAWSAPDRESSPLHF. The DNA of the CDR3 is TGTGCCTGGAGTGCCCCGGACAGGGAGAGTTCACCCCTCCACTTT.

The chain uses TRBV7-2 and TRBJ2-2; D ambiguous. The CDR3 totals 15 residues. The V gene's germline CDR1 is SGHTA and CDR2 FQGNSA. Trimming stripped 4 bases from V and 5 bases from J, with 14 bases between. Here the CDR3 DNA reads TGTGCCAGCAGCTCAGACGGGTTTCGAACCGGGGAGCTGTTTTTT. Amino acid sequence: CASSSDGFRTGELFF.

The chain uses TRBV30 and TRBJ1-3; TRBD1 might be the D (6 bases). The CDR3 totals 14 residues. The ends were cut back, 4 bases at V and 0 bases at J, with 10 bases in the middle. Germline assignment: CDR1 GTSNPN and CDR2 SVGIG (reference sequence). CDR3 nucleotides: TGTGCCTGGACCGGGACATACTCTGGAAACACCATATATTTT. Residues: CAWTGTYSGNTIYF.

Comment on this clone: Relative to the germline gene, one junction end is altered; a read error may explain this. CDR3 loop: CASSLGGDFQSYEQYF. The CDR3 DNA reads as TGTGCTAGCAGCTTAGGAGGAGACTTCCAGAGTTACGAGCAGTACTTC. This chain joins TRBV7-7 and TRBJ2-7, with D tentatively TRBD2 (5 bases). Germline V gene lookup returns CDR1 SSHAT and CDR2 FNYEAQ (reference sequence). The CDR3 loop spans 16 amino acids.

V usage is TRBV6-5 and J usage is TRBJ1-5; 8 bases map to TRBD1. The V segment lost 5 bases and the J segment 4 bases; nucleotides outside the gene matches: 7. The germline CDR1 and CDR2 sequences are MNHEY and SVGAGI. There are 15 residues in the CDR3. CDR3 DNA sequence: TGTGCCAGCAGTCGGACAGGGTCCTGGAATCAGCCCCAGCATTTT. It specifies CASSRTGSWNQPQHF.

V and J are TRBV6-5 and TRBJ1-4, with 7 positions matching TRBD1. The CDR3 is 15 residues long. Germline trimming cut 4 bases from V and 4 bases from J; bases unmatched to any gene: 6. Germline V CDR1 and CDR2: MNHEY, SVGAGI. CDR3: CASSSGTVNNEKLFF. CDR3 nucleotides: TGTGCCAGCAGTTCCGGGACAGTTAATAATGAAAAACTGTTTTTT.

The CDR3 reads CASSQEVQETQYF. DNA for the CDR3: TGCGCCAGCAGCCAAGAGGTCCAAGAGACCCAGTACTTC. This rearrangement joins TRBV4-3 to TRBJ2-5; D unresolved. This CDR3 region has 13 residues. V shed 0 bases and J shed 1 base, with 3 bases lying between them. Germline V gene data show CDR1 as LGHNA and CDR2 as YSLEER.

This clone has only one observation. The chain joins TRBV3-1 (or the pseudogene TRBV3-2) to TRBJ2-7, with TRBD2 as a possible D gene (6 bases). This CDR3 has 14 amino acids. The germline CDR1 and CDR2 sequences are LGHDT and YNNKEL (reference sequence). The V end was cut by 3 bases, the J end by 6 bases, with 15 bases between. CDR3 region: CASSQTWQGGEQYF. The CDR3 nucleotides read TGTGCCAGCAGCCAGACTTGGCAGGGAGGCGAGCAGTACTTC.

The J gene is TRBJ1-5, the V gene TRBV7-3, with D perhaps matching TRBD1 (6 bases). The CDR3 spans 14 residues. The V end was cut by 2 bases, the J end by 7 bases, with 12 bases between. CDR1 is SGHTA and CDR2 is FQGTGA in the germline V gene. CDR3: CASSLQGTGQPQHF. The CDR3, as DNA: TGTGCCAGCAGCTTACAGGGGACGGGGCAGCCCCAGCATTTT.

This clone was observed a few times. J is TRBJ2-2 and V is TRBV2; 9 bases fit TRBD1. J lost 6 bases, V lost 6 bases, and 8 bases had no gene match. Germline CDR1 and CDR2: SNHLY and FYNNEI. The CDR3 has 15 residues. The CDR3 sequence is CASRADRGVAGELFF. For the CDR3, the DNA is TGTGCCAGCAGAGCTGACAGGGGGGTGGCCGGGGAGCTGTTTTTT.

The V call is TRBV28, the J call TRBJ2-7, with D perhaps TRBD1 (6 bases). V lost 8 bases and J 2 bases, leaving 10 bases between the germline ends. In germline, CDR1 is MDHEN, CDR2 SYDVKM. The CDR3 totals 12 residues. CDR3 sequence (DNA): TGTGCCAGCGAAGGACAGACCTACGAGCAGTACTTC. This encodes CASEGQTYEQYF.

This clone was counted between two and nine times. One end of the junction does not line up with germline, which may come from a read error. The genes are TRBV10-1 and TRBJ2-7; 11 nucleotides align to TRBD2. The CDR3 totals 16 residues. The germline gives CDR1 WNHNN, CDR2 SYGVQD (reference sequence). The CDR3 DNA sequence: TGCGCCAGCAGTGAGATTAGCGGGAGGGCCTCCAACGAGCAGTACTTC. Translation: CASSEISGRASNEQYF.

The gene calls are TRBV4-2 and TRBJ2-1, with 16 positions matching TRBD2. CDR3 length equals 16 residues. Losses at the gene ends were 5 bases for V and 6 bases for J; bases not matched to a gene: 4. Germline CDR1 is LGHNA and CDR2 is YNFKEQ. The CDR3 nucleotides read TGTGCCAGCAGCAAGGGACTAGCGGGGGGGCCCAATGAGCAGTTCTTC. Translated, it gives CASSKGLAGGPNEQFF.

This clone was seen just once. The rearrangement joins TRBV4-3 to TRBJ2-7; D is undetermined. Per germline, CDR1 LGHNA and CDR2 YSLEER. This CDR3 region has 13 residues. Trimming shortened V by 4 bases and J by 3 bases, and 10 bases separated the two germline ends. CDR3 loop: CASSRTYRYEQYF. The CDR3 DNA is TGCGCCAGCAGCCGAACTTACCGCTACGAGCAGTACTTC.